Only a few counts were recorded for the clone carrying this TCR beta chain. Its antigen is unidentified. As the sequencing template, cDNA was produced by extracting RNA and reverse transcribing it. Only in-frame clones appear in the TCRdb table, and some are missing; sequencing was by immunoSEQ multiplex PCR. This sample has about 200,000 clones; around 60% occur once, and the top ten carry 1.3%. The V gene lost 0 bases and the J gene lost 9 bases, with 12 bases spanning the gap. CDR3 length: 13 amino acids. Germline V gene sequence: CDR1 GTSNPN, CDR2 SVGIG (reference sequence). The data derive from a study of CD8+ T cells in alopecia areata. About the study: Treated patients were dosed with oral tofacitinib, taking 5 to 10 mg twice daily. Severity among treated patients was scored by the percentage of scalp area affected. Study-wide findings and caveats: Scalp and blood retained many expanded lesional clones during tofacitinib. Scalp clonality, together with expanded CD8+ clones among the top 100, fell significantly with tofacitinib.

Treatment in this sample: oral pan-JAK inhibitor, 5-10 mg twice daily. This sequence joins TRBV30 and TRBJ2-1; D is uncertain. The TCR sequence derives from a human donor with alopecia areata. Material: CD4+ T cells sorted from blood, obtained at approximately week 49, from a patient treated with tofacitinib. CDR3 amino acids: CAWSVGDGGEQFF. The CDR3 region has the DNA TGTGCCTGGAGTGTGGGTGACGGCGGTGAGCAGTTCTTC.